These 3 T cell receptor beta chains came from one sample sequenced in a study of T cell responses to AZD1222 COVID-19 vaccine. Only in-frame clones appear in the TCRdb table, and some are missing; sequencing was by immunoSEQ multiplex PCR. Here the sample spans more than 150,000 clones, about 87% being singletons. The source was peripheral blood, collected on day 0 of MenACWY control vaccination. The receptors derive from an adult in good health.

This clone was observed a single time. The V and J genes are TRBV6-5 and TRBJ2-2, with TRBD1 identical over 10 bases. Looked up from germline, CDR1 is MNHEY and CDR2 is SVGAGI. V gave up 3 bases and J gave up 4 bases; unmatched junction bases: 5. CDR3 length equals 16 residues. The CDR3 DNA is TGTGCCAGCAGTTATTACGGGACAGGGGTCACCGGGGAGCTGTTTTTT. It yields the protein CASSYYGTGVTGELFF.

The chain is built from TRBV5-1 and TRBJ1-1; D is perhaps TRBD1 (5 bases). In germline, CDR1 is SGHRS, CDR2 YFSETQ. The CDR3 spans 15 residues. The V end was cut by 5 bases, the J end by 0 bases, with 14 bases between. CDR3 bases: TGCGCCAGCAGTCAGGGACCAGGACTGAACACTGAAGCTTTCTTT. Its translation: CASSQGPGLNTEAFF.

V and J are TRBV5-4 and TRBJ1-5; TRBD1 is a possible D gene (6 bases). The CDR3 has 16 amino acids. Trimming removed 1 base at V and 0 bases at J, with 11 bases between. The germline V gene encodes CDR1 SGHNT and CDR2 YYREEE (reference sequence). The CDR3 nucleotides are TGTGCCAGCAGCTTGAAGGGGGACCATAGCAATCAGCCCCAGCATTTT. The encoded protein is CASSLKGDHSNQPQHF.